The clone carrying this TCR beta chain was observed at least ten times. Antigen specificity is unknown. Exclusion covered patients with other autoimmune diseases or uncontrolled infections (as well as pregnancy or lactation). Amplified TCR beta CDR3 regions were obtained using RNA transcripts as template. A first-round RT-PCR used HTBI primers, followed by a second-round multiplex PCR. TCRdb ran MiXCR on the multiplex PCR reads and lists one entry per CDR3 protein. The sample includes some 350,000 distinct CDR3 sequences, about a sixth of them seen just once. The record originates from a study of Graves' ophthalmopathy and Graves' hyperthyroidism. General study results and limits: As the model predicted ophthalmopathy progression, it achieved a sensitivity of 65% to 71% and a specificity of about 78%.

Germline values: CDR1 DFQATT, CDR2 SNEGSKA (reference sequence). The CDR3 consists of 13 residues. Trimming shortened V by 3 bases and J by 2 bases, and 11 bases separated the two germline ends. The TCR comes from an adult woman with stable Graves' hyperthyroidism. The V gene is TRBV20-1, the J gene TRBJ2-7, with a tentative D call TRBD2 (5 bases). The sample was peripheral blood. The CDR3 coding sequence is TGCAGTGCTAGTCCAGCGGAACCCTACGAGCAGTACTTC. Encoded protein: CSASPAEPYEQYF.